The T cell receptor beta chain described here comes from a study of cytomegalovirus exposure and HLA in healthy donors. Researchers ran the PCR with 60 Vbeta and 13 Jbeta primers. The repertoire was sequenced with immunoSEQ multiplex PCR; TCRdb's copy has only in-frame clones and lacks some. The sample holds roughly 250,000 clones; about 83% are singletons and the top ten take 2% to 2.5%. Looked up from germline, CDR1 is GTSNPN and CDR2 is SVGIG (reference sequence). The CDR3 extends over 13 amino acids. The trim removed 5 bases at V and 3 bases at J, leaving 5 bases unmatched. Sequencing input: PBMCs. This rearrangement joins TRBV30 to TRBJ2-5, with TRBD2 matching 8 bases. This TCR was recovered from a woman in her thirties or forties in good health and CMV-seropositive. The CDR3 spells CAWASGRKETQYF. CDR3 in DNA: TGTGCCTGGGCTAGCGGGCGGAAAGAGACCCAGTACTTC.